The 5 T cell receptor beta chains below come from one sample, sequenced in a study of cytomegalovirus exposure and HLA in healthy donors. With 60 Vbeta and 13 Jbeta primers, the PCR was carried out. Method: immunoSEQ multiplex PCR; TCRdb's copy keeps in-frame clones and lacks some. The sample shows more than 150,000 clones, 65% to 80% of them seen only once. The sample taken for sequencing was PBMCs. These receptors were collected from a woman in her twenties or thirties in good health and CMV-seropositive.

The chain employs TRBV28 and TRBJ1-4; D may be TRBD1 (6 bases). The V gene's germline CDR1 is MDHEN and CDR2 SYDVKM. Trimming removed 1 base from V and 3 bases from J, with 12 bases in between. CDR3 length: 16 amino acids. CDR3 nucleotides: TGTGCCAGCAGTTTATCTCCGACAGGCCCTAATGAAAAACTGTTTTTT. Protein: CASSLSPTGPNEKLFF.

This sequence joins TRBV2 and TRBJ2-1, with D unresolved. Looked up from germline, CDR1 is SNHLY and CDR2 is FYNNEI. CDR3 length: 11 residues. Between the trimmed V and J ends, which lost 4 bases and 4 bases, there was a span of 2 bases. The CDR3 nucleotides are TGTGCCAGCAGTGTATACAATGAGCAGTTCTTC. As protein: CASSVYNEQFF.

The chain employs TRBV28 and TRBJ1-2, with D perhaps TRBD1 (5 bases). This CDR3 is built from 15 residues. The V gene's germline CDR1 is MDHEN and CDR2 SYDVKM. V dropped 3 bases and J dropped 4 bases, with 15 bases sitting between them. CDR3 coding DNA: TGTGCCAGCAGTTTTAGTCCAGGGAACTTCTATGGCTACACCTTC. This sequence encodes CASSFSPGNFYGYTF.

The CDR3 nucleotides are TGTGCCAGCAGTTCGGCCGAGGGGGAAGGCTATGGCTACACCTTC. Protein sequence: CASSSAEGEGYGYTF. The rearrangement joins TRBV6-5 to TRBJ1-2; D possibly corresponds to TRBD1 (6 bases). The CDR3 has 15 amino acids. V gave up 4 bases and J gave up 4 bases, with 16 bases separating them. The V gene's germline CDR1 is MNHEY and CDR2 SVGAGI.

CDR3 nucleotides: TGTGCCAGCAGCCCCCAGGGCTCCGGGCCCCAGCATTTT. Its protein product is CASSPQGSGPQHF. The chain links TRBV6-5 to TRBJ1-5; D possibly corresponds to TRBD1 (5 bases). This CDR3 has 13 residues. Trimming stripped 6 bases from V and 9 bases from J, with 15 bases between. Per germline, CDR1 MNHEY and CDR2 SVGAGI.